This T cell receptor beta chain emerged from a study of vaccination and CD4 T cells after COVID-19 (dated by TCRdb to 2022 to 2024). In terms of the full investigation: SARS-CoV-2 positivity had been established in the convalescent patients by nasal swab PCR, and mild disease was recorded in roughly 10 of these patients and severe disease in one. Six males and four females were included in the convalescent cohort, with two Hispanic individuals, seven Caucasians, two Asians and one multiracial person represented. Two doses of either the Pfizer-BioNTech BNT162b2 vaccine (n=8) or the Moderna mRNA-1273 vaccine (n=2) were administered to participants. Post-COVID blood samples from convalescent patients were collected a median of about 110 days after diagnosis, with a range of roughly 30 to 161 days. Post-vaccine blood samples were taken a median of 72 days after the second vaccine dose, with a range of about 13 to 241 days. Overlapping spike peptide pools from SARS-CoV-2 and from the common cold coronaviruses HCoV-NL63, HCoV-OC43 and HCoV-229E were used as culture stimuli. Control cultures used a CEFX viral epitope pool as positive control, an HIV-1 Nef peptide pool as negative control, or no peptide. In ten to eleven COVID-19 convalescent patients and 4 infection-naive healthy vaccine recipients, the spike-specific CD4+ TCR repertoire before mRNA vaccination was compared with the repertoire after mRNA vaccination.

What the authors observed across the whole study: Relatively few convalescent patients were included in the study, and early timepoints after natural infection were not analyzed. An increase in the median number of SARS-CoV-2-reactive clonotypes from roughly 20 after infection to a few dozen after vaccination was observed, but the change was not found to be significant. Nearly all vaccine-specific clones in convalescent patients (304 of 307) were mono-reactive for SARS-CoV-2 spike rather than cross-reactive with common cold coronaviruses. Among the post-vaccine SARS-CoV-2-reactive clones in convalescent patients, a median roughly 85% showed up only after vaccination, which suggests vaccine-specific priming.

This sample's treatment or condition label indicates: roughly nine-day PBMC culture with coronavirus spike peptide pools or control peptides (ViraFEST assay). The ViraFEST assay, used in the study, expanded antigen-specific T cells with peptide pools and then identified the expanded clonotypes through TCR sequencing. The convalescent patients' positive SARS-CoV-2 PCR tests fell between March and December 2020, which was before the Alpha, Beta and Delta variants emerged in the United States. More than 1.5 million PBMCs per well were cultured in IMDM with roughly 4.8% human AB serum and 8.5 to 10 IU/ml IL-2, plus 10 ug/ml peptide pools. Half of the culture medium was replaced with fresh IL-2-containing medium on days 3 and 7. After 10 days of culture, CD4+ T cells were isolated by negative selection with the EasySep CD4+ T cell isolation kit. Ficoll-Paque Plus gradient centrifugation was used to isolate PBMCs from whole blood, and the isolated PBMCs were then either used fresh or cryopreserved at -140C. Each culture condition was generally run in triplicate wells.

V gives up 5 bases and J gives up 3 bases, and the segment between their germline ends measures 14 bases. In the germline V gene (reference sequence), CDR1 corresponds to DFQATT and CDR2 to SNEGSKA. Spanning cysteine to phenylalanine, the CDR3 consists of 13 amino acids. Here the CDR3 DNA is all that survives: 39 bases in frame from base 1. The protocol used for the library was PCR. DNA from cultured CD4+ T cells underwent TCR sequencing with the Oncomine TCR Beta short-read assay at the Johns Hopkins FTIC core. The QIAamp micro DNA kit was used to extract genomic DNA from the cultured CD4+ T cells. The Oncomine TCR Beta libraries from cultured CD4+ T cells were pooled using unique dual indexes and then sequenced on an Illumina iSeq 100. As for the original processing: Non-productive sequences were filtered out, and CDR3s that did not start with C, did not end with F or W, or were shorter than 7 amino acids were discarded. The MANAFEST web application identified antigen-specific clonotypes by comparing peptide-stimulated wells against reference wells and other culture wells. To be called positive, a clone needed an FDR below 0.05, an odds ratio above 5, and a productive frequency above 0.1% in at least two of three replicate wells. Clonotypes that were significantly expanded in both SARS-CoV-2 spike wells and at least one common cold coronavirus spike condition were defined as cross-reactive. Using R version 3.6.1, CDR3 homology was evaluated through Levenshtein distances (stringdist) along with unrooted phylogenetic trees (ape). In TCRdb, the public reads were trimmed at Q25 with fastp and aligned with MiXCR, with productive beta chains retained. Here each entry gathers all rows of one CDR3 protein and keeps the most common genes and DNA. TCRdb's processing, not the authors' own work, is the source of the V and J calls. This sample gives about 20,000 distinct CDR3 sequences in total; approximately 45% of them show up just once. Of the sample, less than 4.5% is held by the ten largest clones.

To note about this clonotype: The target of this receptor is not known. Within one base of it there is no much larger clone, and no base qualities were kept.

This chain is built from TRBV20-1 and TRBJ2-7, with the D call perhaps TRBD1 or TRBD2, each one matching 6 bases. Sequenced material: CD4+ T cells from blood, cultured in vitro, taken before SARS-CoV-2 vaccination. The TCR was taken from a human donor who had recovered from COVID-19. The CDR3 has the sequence CSARGSGVYEQYF. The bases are TGCAGTGCTCGGGGGTCAGGGGTCTACGAGCAGTACTTC.